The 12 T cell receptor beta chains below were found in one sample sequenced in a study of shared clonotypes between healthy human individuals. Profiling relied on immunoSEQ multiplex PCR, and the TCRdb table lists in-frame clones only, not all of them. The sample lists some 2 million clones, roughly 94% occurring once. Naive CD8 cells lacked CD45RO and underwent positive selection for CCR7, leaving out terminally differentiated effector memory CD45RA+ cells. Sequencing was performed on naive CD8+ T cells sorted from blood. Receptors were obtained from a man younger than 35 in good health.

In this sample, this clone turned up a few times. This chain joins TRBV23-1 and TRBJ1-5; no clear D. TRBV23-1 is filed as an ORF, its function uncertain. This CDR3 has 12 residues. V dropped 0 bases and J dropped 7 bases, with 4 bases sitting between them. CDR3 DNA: TGCGCCAGCAGTCAATCGAGACAGCCCCAGCATTTT. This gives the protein CASSQSRQPQHF.

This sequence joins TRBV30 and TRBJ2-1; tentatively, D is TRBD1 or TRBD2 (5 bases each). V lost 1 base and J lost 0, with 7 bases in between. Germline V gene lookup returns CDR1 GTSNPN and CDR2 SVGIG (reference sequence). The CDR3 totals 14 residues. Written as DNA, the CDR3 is TGTGCCTGGAGTGGGGACGTCTCCTACAATGAGCAGTTCTTC. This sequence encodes CAWSGDVSYNEQFF. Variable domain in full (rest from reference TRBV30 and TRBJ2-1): SQTIHQWPATLVQPVGSPLSLECTVEGTSNPNLYWYRQAAGRGLQLLFYSVGIGQISSEVPQNLSASRPQDRQFILSSKKLLLSDSGFYLCAWSGDVSYNEQFFGPGTRLTVL.

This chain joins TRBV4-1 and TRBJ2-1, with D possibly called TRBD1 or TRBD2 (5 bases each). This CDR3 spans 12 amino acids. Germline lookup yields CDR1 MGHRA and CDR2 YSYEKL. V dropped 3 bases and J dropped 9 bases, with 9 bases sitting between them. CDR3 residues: CASSQGRGEQFF. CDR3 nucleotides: TGCGCCAGCAGCCAGGGACGGGGTGAGCAGTTCTTC.

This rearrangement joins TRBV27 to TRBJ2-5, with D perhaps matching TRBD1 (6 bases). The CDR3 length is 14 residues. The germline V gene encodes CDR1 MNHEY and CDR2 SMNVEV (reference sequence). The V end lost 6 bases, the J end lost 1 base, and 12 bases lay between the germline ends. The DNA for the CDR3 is TGTGCCAGCAGGGGGGCCAGCGGCCAAGAGACCCAGTACTTC. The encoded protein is CASRGASGQETQYF.

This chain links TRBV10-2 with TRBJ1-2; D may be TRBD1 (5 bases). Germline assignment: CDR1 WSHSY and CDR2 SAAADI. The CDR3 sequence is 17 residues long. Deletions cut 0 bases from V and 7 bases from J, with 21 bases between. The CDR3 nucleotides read TGCGCCAGCAGTGAGTCCGGGCGTGGGGGACTGAGGGGTGGCTACACCTTC. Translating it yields CASSESGRGGLRGGYTF.

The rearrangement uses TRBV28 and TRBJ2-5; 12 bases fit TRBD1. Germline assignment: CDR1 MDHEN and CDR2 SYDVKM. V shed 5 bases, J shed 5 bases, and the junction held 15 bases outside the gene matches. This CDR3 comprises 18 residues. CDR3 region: CASSPGRDRGRNWETQYF. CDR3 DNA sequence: TGTGCCAGCAGTCCGGGCCGGGACAGGGGGCGAAATTGGGAGACCCAGTACTTC.

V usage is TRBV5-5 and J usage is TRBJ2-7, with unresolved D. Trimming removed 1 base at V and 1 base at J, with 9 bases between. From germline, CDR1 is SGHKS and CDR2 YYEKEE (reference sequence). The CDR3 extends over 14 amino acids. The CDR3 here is CASSLLIGSYEQYF. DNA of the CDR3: TGTGCCAGCAGCTTGCTAATTGGGTCCTACGAGCAGTACTTC.

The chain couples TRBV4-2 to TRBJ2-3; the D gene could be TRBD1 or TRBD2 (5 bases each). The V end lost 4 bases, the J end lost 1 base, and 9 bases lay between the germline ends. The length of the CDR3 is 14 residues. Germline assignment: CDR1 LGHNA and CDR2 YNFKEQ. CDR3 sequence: CASSLGPGTDTQYF. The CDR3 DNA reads TGTGCCAGCAGCCTGGGACCGGGCACAGATACGCAGTATTTT.

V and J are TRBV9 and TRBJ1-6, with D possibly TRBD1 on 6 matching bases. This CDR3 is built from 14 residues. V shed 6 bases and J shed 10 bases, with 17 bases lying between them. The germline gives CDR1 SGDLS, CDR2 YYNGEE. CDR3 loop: CASNLGGMGSPLHF. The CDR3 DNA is TGTGCCAGCAACCTAGGGGGGATGGGGTCACCCCTCCACTTT.

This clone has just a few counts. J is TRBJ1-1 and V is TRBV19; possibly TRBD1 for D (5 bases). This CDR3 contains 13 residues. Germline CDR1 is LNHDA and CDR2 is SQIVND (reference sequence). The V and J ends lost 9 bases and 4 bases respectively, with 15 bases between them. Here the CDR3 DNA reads TGTGCCAGCTTTTCGGGGGGAAGCACTGAAGCTTTCTTT. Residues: CASFSGGSTEAFF. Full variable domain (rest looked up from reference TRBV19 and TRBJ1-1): DGGITQSPKYLFRKEGQNVTLSCEQNLNHDAMYWYRQDPGQGLRLIYYSQIVNDFQKGDIAEGYSVSREKKESFPLTVTSAQKNPTAFYLCASFSGGSTEAFFGQGTRLTVV.

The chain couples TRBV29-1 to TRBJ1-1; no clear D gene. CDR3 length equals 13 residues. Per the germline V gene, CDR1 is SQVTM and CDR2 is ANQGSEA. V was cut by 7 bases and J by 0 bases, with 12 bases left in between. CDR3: CSALDGLNTEAFF. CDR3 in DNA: TGCAGCGCCTTGGACGGGCTGAACACTGAAGCTTTCTTT.

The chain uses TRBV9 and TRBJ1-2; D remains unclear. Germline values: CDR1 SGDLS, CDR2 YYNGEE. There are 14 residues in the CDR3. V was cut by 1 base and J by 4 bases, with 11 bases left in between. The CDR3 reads CASSVRADGYGYTF. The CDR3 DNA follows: TGTGCCAGCAGCGTAAGGGCCGACGGCTATGGCTACACCTTC. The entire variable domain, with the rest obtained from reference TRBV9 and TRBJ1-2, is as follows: DSGVTQTPKHLITATGQRVTLRCSPRSGDLSVYWYQQSLDQGLQFLIQYYNGEERAKGNILERFSAQQFPDLHSELNLSSLELGDSALYFCASSVRADGYGYTFGSGTRLTVV.